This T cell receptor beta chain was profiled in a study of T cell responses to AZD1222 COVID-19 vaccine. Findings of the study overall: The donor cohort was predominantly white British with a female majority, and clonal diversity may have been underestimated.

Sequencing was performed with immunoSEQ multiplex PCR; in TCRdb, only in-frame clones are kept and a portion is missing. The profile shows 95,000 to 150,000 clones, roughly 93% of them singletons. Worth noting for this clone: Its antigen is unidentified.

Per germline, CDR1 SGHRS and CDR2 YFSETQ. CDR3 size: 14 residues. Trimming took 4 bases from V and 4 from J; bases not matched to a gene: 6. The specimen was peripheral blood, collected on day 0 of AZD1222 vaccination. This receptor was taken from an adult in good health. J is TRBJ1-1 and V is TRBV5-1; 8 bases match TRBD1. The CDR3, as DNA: TGCGCCAGCAGCACAGGGACAGGAGGCACTGAAGCTTTCTTT. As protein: CASSTGTGGTEAFF. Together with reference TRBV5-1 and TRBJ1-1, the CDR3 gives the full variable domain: KAGVTQTPRYLIKTRGQQVTLSCSPISGHRSVSWYQQTPGQGLQFLFEYFSETQRNKGNFPGRFSGRQFSNSRSEMNVSTLELGDSALYLCASSTGTGGTEAFFGQGTRLTVV.